A single sample gave rise to the 5 T cell receptor beta chains below, sequenced in a study of early T cells in non-severe SARS-CoV-2 infection (TCRdb year 2021). Libraries came from 5' RACE. The data were produced on a NextSeq 500. TCRdb took the public reads, trimmed them with fastp at Q25, ran MiXCR for clone calling and kept in-frame beta chains. CDR3 protein sequences are deduplicated, and each keeps its most common genes and DNA. Across this sample there are 50,000 to 70,000 distinct CDR3 sequences, with around 12% seen only once. Of the sample, roughly 4% is held by the ten largest clones. The sequencing sample was made of whole blood. The receptors here all came from an adult who was a healthcare worker with PCR-confirmed SARS-CoV-2 infection or an uninfected control (not recorded which).

The chain is built from TRBV29-1 and TRBJ2-7; D uncertain. CDR1 SQVTM and CDR2 ANQGSEA come from the germline V gene. The CDR3 extends over 13 amino acids. Trimming pared 4 bases from V and 7 bases from J, leaving 17 bases between. The CDR3 DNA follows: TGCAGCGTTGGATCGGGCGTCCTAGGGGAGCAGTACTTC. As protein: CSVGSGVLGEQYF.

This clonotype has only a few counts. The J gene is TRBJ1-5, the V gene TRBV4-3; D is unresolved. The V end was cut by 0 bases, the J end by 6 bases, with 6 bases between. The germline gives CDR1 LGHNA, CDR2 YSLEER. This CDR3 contains 13 residues. The CDR3 sequence: CASSQEASQPQHF. CDR3 in DNA: TGCGCCAGCAGCCAAGAGGCCTCTCAGCCCCAGCATTTT.

This clonotype came up a few times. The rearrangement joins TRBV30 to TRBJ2-4; D ambiguous. In germline, CDR1 is GTSNPN, CDR2 SVGIG (reference sequence). Trimming removed 3 bases at V and 8 bases at J, with 11 bases between. The length of the CDR3 is 12 residues. The CDR3 sequence: CAWRPAWDIQYF. The DNA for the CDR3 is TGTGCCTGGAGACCCGCTTGGGACATTCAGTACTTC.

The chain uses TRBV18 and TRBJ2-3; 8 bases map to TRBD2. Germline V CDR1 and CDR2: KGHSH, LQKENI. This CDR3 spans 16 amino acids. With V trimmed by 3 bases and J by 3 bases, 8 bases remained unmatched. CDR3: CASSPLSGGLTDTQYF. The CDR3 DNA reads as TGTGCCAGCTCACCCCTCTCGGGGGGGTTGACAGATACGCAGTATTTT.

The chain links TRBV2 to TRBJ1-4; D gene uncertain. Trimming removed 7 bases at V and 3 bases at J, with 15 bases between. The CDR3 spans 15 residues. Germline V gene lookup returns CDR1 SNHLY and CDR2 FYNNEI. The CDR3 DNA is TGTGCCAGCACCAAAGGTCGCTACTCTAATGAAAAACTGTTTTTT. Translated: CASTKGRYSNEKLFF.